The clone carrying this T cell receptor (beta chain) was counted ten times or more. There are 15 residues in the CDR3. The germline gives CDR1 DFQATT, CDR2 SNEGSKA (reference sequence). J gave up 4 bases and V 6 bases, and 14 bases lay outside the gene matches. The time point: sample taken at primary tumor resection. The entry originates in a study of spatial heterogeneity in lung cancer. All TCR cDNA molecules were individually tagged with a unique molecular identifier. TCRdb analysed the 5' RACE reads with MiXCR anew, one entry per CDR3 protein. The data contain 30,000 to 40,000 distinct CDR3 sequences, 2.5% to 3.5% of them singletons.

The TCR sequence derives from a male donor with early-stage non-small cell lung cancer. The gene calls are TRBV20-1 and TRBJ2-5, with 7 nucleotides matching TRBD1. The specimen comprised normal lung tissue next to the tumor, sampled at surgery. Here the CDR3 DNA reads TGCAGTGCGACCCAAAACAGGGGTATCGGAGAGACCCAGTACTTC. Protein sequence: CSATQNRGIGETQYF.